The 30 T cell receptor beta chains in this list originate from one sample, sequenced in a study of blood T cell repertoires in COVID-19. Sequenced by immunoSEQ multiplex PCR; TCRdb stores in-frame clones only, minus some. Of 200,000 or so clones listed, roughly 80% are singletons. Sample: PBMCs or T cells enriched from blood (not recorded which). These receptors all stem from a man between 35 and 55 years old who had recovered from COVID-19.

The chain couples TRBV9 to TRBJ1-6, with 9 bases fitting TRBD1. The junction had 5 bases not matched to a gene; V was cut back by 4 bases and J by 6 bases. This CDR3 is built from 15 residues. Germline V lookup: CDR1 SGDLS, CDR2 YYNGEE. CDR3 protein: CASSPGTGINSPLHF. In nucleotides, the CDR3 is TGTGCCAGCAGCCCTGGGACAGGGATTAATTCACCCCTCCACTTT.

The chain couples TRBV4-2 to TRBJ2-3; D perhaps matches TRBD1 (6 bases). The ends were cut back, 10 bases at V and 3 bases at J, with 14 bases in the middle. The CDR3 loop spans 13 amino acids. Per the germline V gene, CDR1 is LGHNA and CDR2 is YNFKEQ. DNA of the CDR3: TGTGCCACCCTACAGGGTGGTACAGATACGCAGTATTTT. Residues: CATLQGGTDTQYF.

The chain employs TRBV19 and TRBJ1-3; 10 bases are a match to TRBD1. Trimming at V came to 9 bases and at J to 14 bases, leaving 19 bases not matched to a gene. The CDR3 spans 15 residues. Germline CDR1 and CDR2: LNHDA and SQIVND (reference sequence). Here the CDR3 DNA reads TGTGCCAGCCTTGCACCGGGACAGGGGCCGCCAACTGTATATTTT. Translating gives CASLAPGQGPPTVYF.

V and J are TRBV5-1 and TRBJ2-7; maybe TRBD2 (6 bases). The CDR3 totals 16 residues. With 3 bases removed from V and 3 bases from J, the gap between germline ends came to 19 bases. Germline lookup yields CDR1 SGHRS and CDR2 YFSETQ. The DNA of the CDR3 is TGCGCCAGCAGCTCCCGGCGGGGCGGGGTTAACTACGAGCAGTACTTC. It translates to CASSSRRGGVNYEQYF.

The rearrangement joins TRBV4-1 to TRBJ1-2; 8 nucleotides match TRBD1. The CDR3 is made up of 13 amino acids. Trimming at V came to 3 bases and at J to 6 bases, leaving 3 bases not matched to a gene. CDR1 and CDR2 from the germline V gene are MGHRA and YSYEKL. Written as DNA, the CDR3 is TGCGCCAGCAGCCAGTTGACAGGGGATGGCTACACCTTC. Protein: CASSQLTGDGYTF.

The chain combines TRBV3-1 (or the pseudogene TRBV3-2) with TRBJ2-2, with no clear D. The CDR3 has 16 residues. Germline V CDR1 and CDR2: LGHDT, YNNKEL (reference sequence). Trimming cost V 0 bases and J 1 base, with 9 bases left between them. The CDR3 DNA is TGTGCCAGCAGCCAAGACCCCGCGAGGAACACCGGGGAGCTGTTTTTT. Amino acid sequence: CASSQDPARNTGELFF.

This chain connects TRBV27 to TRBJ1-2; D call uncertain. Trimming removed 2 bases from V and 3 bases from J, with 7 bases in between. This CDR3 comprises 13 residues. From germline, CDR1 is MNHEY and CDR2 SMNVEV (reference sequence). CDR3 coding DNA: TGTGCCAGCAGTTTAAACAGATACTATGGCTACACCTTC. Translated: CASSLNRYYGYTF.

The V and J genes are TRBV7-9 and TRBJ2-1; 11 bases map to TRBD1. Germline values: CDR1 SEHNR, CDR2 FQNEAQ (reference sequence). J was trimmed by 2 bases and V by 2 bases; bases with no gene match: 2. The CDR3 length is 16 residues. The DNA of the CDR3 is TGTGCCAGCAGCTTAAGGACAGGGGGCCCCTACAATGAGCAGTTCTTC. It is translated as CASSLRTGGPYNEQFF.

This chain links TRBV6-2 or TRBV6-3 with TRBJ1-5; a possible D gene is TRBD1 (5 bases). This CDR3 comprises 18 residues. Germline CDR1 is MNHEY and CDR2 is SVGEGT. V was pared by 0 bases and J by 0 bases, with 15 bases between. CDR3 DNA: TGTGCCAGCAGTTACTCGCGACAGCAACTTTATAGCAATCAGCCCCAGCATTTT. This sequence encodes CASSYSRQQLYSNQPQHF.

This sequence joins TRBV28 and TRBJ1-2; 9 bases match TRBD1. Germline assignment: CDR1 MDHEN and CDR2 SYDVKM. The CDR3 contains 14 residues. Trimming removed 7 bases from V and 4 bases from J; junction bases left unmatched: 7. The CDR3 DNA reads TGTGCCAGCAAAGGGCCGGGACAGGGCTATGGCTACACCTTC. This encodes CASKGPGQGYGYTF.

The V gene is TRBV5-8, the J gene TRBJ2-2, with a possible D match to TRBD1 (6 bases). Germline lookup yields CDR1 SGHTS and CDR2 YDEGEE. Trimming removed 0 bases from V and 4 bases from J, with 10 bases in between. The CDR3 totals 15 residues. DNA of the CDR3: TGTGCCAGCAGCTTGGGGACAGACTTCACCGGGGAGCTGTTTTTT. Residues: CASSLGTDFTGELFF.

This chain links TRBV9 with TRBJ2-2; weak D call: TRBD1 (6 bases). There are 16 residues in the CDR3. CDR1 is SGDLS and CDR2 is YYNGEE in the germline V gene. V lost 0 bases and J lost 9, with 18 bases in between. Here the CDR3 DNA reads TGTGCCAGCAGCGTAGGGACCGGCCAGGGGTGGAGGGAGCTGTTTTTT. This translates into CASSVGTGQGWRELFF.

The CDR3 coding sequence is TGTGCCAGCAGCGTAGACGGAGGGTCAGAAACTGAAGCTTTCTTT. Its translation: CASSVDGGSETEAFF. V gene TRBV9 combines with J gene TRBJ1-1; D unresolved. Germline assignment: CDR1 SGDLS and CDR2 YYNGEE. Trimming stripped 0 bases from V and 5 bases from J, with 14 bases between. The CDR3 has 15 amino acids.

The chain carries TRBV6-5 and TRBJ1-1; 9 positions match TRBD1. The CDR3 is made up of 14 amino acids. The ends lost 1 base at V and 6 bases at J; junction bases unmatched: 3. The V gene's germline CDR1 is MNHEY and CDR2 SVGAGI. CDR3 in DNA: TGTGCCAGCAGTTACTTGGGACAGGGCGCTGAAGCTTTCTTT. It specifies CASSYLGQGAEAFF.

The CDR3 sequence: CASSLQGSNEKLFF. The CDR3 DNA sequence: TGCGCCAGCAGCTTACAGGGCTCTAATGAAAAACTGTTTTTT. The rearrangement uses TRBV5-1 and TRBJ1-4, with a possible D match to TRBD1 (6 bases). The CDR3 contains 14 residues. From germline, CDR1 is SGHRS and CDR2 YFSETQ. Deletions cut 2 bases from V and 3 bases from J, with 8 bases between.

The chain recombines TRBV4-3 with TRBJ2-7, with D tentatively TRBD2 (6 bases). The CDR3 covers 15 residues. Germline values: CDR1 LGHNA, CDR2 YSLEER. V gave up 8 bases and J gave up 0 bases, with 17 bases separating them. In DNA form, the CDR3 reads TGCGCCAGCTCTATATCGAGCGGGCGCTCCTACGAGCAGTACTTC. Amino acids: CASSISSGRSYEQYF.

CDR3 protein: CASSLHRREKLFF. In nucleotides, the CDR3 is TGTGCCAGCAGCTTACACAGGCGTGAAAAACTGTTTTTT. The V and J genes are TRBV7-2 and TRBJ1-4; possible D gene TRBD1, 5 bases. Germline CDR1 SGHTA, CDR2 FQGNSA. The CDR3 loop spans 13 amino acids. Between the trimmed V and J ends, which lost 2 bases and 7 bases, there was a span of 8 bases.

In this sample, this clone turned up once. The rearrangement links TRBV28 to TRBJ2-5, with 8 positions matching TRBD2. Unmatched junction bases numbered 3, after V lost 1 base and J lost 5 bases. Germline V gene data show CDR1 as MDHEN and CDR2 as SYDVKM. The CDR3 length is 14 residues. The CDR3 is CASSLFASGETQYF. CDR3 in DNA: TGTGCCAGCAGTTTATTCGCTAGCGGGGAGACCCAGTACTTC.

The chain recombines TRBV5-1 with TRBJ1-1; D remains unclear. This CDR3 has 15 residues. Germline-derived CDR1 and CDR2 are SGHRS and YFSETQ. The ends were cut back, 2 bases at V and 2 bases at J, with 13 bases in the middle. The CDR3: CASSFLTRPNTEAFF. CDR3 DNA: TGCGCCAGCAGCTTTCTGACACGGCCTAACACTGAAGCTTTCTTT. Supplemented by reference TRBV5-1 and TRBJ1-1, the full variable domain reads KAGVTQTPRYLIKTRGQQVTLSCSPISGHRSVSWYQQTPGQGLQFLFEYFSETQRNKGNFPGRFSGRQFSNSRSEMNVSTLELGDSALYLCASSFLTRPNTEAFFGQGTRLTVV.

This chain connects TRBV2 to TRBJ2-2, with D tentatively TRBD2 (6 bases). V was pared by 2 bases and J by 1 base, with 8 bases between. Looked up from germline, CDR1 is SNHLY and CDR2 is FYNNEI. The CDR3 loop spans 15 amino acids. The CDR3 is CASSERRVNTGELFF. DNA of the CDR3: TGTGCCAGCAGTGAAAGGAGGGTGAACACCGGGGAGCTGTTTTTT.

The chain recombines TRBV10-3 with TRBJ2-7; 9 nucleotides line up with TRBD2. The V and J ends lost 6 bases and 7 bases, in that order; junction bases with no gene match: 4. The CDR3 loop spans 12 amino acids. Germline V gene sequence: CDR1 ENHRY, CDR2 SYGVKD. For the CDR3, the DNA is TGTGCCATCAGAGCGGGGGGAGGGGAGCAGTACTTC. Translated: CAIRAGGGEQYF.

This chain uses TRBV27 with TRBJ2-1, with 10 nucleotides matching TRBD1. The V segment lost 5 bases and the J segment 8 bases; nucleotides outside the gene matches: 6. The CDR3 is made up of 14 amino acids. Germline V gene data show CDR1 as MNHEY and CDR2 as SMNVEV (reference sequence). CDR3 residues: CASSITTGGDEQFF. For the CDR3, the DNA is TGTGCCAGCAGTATAACGACAGGGGGCGATGAGCAGTTCTTC.

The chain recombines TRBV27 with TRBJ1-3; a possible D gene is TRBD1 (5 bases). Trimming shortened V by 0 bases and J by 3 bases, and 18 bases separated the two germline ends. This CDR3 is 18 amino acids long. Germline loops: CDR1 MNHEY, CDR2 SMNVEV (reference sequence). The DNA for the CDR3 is TGTGCCAGCAGTTTATCGATCATTGGAGGGGAGGTTGGAAACACCATATATTTT. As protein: CASSLSIIGGEVGNTIYF.

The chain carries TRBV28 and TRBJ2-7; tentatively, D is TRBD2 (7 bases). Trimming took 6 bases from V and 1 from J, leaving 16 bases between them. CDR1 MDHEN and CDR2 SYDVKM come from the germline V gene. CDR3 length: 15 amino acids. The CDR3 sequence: CASSPPEGGSYEQYF. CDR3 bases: TGTGCCAGCAGCCCCCCCGAGGGGGGGTCCTACGAGCAGTACTTC. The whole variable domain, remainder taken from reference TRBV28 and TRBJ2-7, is DVKVTQSSRYLVKRTGEKVFLECVQDMDHENMFWYRQDPGLGLRLIYFSYDVKMKEKGDIPEGYSVSREKKERFSLILESASTNQTSMYLCASSPPEGGSYEQYFGPGTRLTVT.

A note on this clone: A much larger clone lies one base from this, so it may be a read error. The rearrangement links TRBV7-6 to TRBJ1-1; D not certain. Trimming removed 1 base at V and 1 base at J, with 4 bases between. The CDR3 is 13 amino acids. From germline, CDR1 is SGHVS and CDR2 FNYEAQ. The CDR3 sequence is CASSLDRNTEAFF. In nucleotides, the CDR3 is TGTGCCAGCAGCTTAGACAGGAACACTGAAGCTTTCTTT. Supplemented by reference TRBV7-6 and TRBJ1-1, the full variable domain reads GAGVSQSPRYKVTKRGQDVALRCDPISGHVSLYWYRQALGQGPEFLTYFNYEAQQDKSGLPNDRFSAERPEGSISTLTIQRTEQRDSAMYRCASSLDRNTEAFFGQGTRLTVV.

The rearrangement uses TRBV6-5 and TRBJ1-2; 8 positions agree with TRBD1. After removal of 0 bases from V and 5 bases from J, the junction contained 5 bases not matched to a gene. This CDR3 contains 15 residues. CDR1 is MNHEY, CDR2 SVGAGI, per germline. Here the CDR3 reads CASSYSGTGLYGYTF. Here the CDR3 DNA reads TGTGCCAGCAGTTACTCTGGGACAGGCTTATATGGCTACACCTTC.

The CDR3 is CASSLVGAEYGYTF. The CDR3, as DNA: TGTGCCAGCAGCCTTGTAGGGGCTGAGTATGGCTACACCTTC. The V and J genes are TRBV7-2 and TRBJ1-2; tentatively, D is TRBD1 (5 bases). V lost 5 bases, J lost 5 bases, and 15 bases lay in between. This CDR3 region has 14 residues. Looked up from germline, CDR1 is SGHTA and CDR2 is FQGNSA.

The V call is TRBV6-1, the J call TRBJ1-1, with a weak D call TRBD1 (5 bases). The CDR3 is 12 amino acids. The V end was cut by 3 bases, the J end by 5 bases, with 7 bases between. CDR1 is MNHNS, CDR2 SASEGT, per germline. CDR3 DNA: TGTGCCAGCAGTGACAGGGTAACTGAAGCTTTCTTT. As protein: CASSDRVTEAFF.

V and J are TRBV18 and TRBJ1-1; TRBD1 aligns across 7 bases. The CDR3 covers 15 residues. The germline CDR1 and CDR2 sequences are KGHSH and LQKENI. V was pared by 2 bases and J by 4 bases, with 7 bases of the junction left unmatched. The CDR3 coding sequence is TGTGCCAGCTCACCAGGAGTACAGGGGATCACTGAAGCTTTCTTT. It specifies CASSPGVQGITEAFF. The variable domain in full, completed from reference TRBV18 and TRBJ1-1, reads NAGVMQNPRHLVRRRGQEARLRCSPMKGHSHVYWYRQLPEEGLKFMVYLQKENIIDESGMPKERFSAEFPKEGPSILRIQQVVRGDSAAYFCASSPGVQGITEAFFGQGTRLTVV.

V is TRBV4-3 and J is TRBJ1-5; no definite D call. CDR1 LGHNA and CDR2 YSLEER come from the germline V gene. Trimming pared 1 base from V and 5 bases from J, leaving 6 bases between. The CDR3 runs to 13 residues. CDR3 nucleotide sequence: TGCGCCAGCAGCCAAGTAGTCCATCAGCCCCAGCATTTT. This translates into CASSQVVHQPQHF.